The 30 T cell receptor beta chains below were found in one sample sequenced in a study of blood T cell repertoires in COVID-19. The table came from immunoSEQ multiplex PCR; TCRdb's copy has only in-frame clones and leaves some out. Of approximately 300,000 clones listed, 85% are singletons. Sequences were obtained from PBMCs or T cells enriched from blood (not recorded which). The receptor set was obtained from a woman in her twenties or thirties who had been exposed to COVID-19.

V and J are TRBV19 and TRBJ2-1; D is undetermined. V was cut by 1 base and J by 3 bases, with 10 bases left in between. The CDR3 totals 15 residues. Germline lookup yields CDR1 LNHDA and CDR2 SQIVND (reference sequence). DNA for the CDR3: TGTGCCAGTAGTATAGCGAGCGTCTTCTACAATGAGCAGTTCTTC. It is translated as CASSIASVFYNEQFF.

V is TRBV7-9 and J is TRBJ2-1; maybe TRBD1 (5 bases). The CDR3 spans 14 residues. Trimming cost V 3 bases and J 10 bases, with 16 bases left between them. Per the germline V gene, CDR1 is SEHNR and CDR2 is FQNEAQ (reference sequence). CDR3 nucleotides: TGTGCCAGCAGCTTGTCTCAGGGTTTCTGGGAGCAGTTCTTC. Its protein is CASSLSQGFWEQFF.

V gene TRBV5-1 combines with J gene TRBJ2-7; the match to TRBD1 covers 11 bases. Germline trimming cut 2 bases from V and 6 bases from J; bases unmatched to any gene: 13. CDR1 and CDR2 from the germline V gene are SGHRS and YFSETQ. This CDR3 contains 17 residues. The CDR3 DNA is TGCGCCAGCAGCTTAACATTTCCGGGACAGGGGGGAAGCGAGCAGTACTTC. This translates into CASSLTFPGQGGSEQYF.

The chain uses TRBV14 and TRBJ1-1, with D possibly being TRBD1 (6 bases). Trimming left V 2 bases short and J 7 bases short, with 17 bases between. The CDR3 length is 15 residues. Germline lookup yields CDR1 SGHDN and CDR2 FVKESK. This CDR3 is CASSQIDRLVGEAFF. The CDR3 coding sequence is TGTGCCAGCAGCCAAATAGACAGGCTGGTTGGTGAAGCTTTCTTT.

The CDR3 DNA reads TGCGCCAGCAGCTTGGCCGGCGGACAGGGCGAGGATGGCTACACCTTC. Protein sequence: CASSLAGGQGEDGYTF. The chain carries TRBV5-1 and TRBJ1-2, with 8 bases aligning to TRBD1. Germline CDR1 and CDR2: SGHRS and YFSETQ. The CDR3 runs 16 residues. With V trimmed by 0 bases and J by 6 bases, 10 bases remained unmatched. Using reference TRBV5-1 and TRBJ1-2 for the parts outside the CDR3, the full variable domain is KAGVTQTPRYLIKTRGQQVTLSCSPISGHRSVSWYQQTPGQGLQFLFEYFSETQRNKGNFPGRFSGRQFSNSRSEMNVSTLELGDSALYLCASSLAGGQGEDGYTFGSGTRLTVV.

The V gene is TRBV18, the J gene TRBJ1-5, with TRBD1 as a possible D gene (5 bases). The CDR3 extends over 14 amino acids. The V gene lost 5 bases and the J gene lost 3 bases, with 11 bases spanning the gap. The germline CDR1 and CDR2 sequences are KGHSH and LQKENI. CDR3: CASSRGRLNQPQHF. CDR3 DNA: TGTGCCAGCTCAAGGGGCCGCCTCAATCAGCCCCAGCATTTT.

This clone is a singleton in its sample. The J gene is TRBJ1-2, the V gene TRBV10-3; TRBD1 agrees at 9 bases. The CDR3 contains 16 residues. Trimming at V came to 1 base and at J to 3 bases, leaving 6 bases not matched to a gene. From germline, CDR1 is ENHRY and CDR2 SYGVKD. This CDR3 is CAISELNRDRDYGYTF. CDR3 coding DNA: TGTGCCATCAGTGAGTTAAACCGGGACAGGGACTATGGCTACACCTTC.

This clone was seen a single time. CDR3 DNA sequence: TGTGCCAGCGGAACTAGCTCGGGCACAGATACGCAGTATTTT. The encoded protein is CASGTSSGTDTQYF. The chain is built from TRBV9 and TRBJ2-3, with a possible D match to TRBD2 (6 bases). This CDR3 is built from 14 residues. CDR1 and CDR2 (germline): SGDLS, YYNGEE. Trimming left V 7 bases short and J 1 base short, with 13 bases between.

This clone was found once. V is TRBV9 and J is TRBJ1-2, with 7 bases matching TRBD1. J was trimmed by 9 bases and V by 5 bases; bases with no gene match: 13. This CDR3 region has 14 residues. Germline assignment: CDR1 SGDLS and CDR2 YYNGEE. The CDR3 spells CASRGGTRGQSYTF. CDR3 bases: TGTGCCAGCAGAGGGGGGACAAGGGGACAGAGCTACACCTTC.

This chain connects TRBV28 to TRBJ1-2, with D possibly being TRBD1 (5 bases). This CDR3 is 13 amino acids long. Germline V gene data show CDR1 as MDHEN and CDR2 as SYDVKM. Deletions cut 2 bases from V and 8 bases from J, with 12 bases between. This CDR3 reads CASSLGGTIGYTF. DNA of the CDR3: TGTGCCAGCAGTTTAGGAGGGACTATCGGCTACACCTTC.

The genes are TRBV5-1 and TRBJ1-2; D perhaps matches TRBD1 (5 bases). CDR1 is SGHRS and CDR2 is YFSETQ in the germline V gene. V was trimmed by 0 bases and J by 2 bases, leaving 11 bases between them. The CDR3 is 15 amino acids. The CDR3 DNA reads TGCGCCAGCAGCTTGGATGCCGGGGGAAACTATGGCTACACCTTC. Protein: CASSLDAGGNYGYTF.

V gene TRBV10-3 combines with J gene TRBJ2-5; D is unresolved. V lost 4 bases and J 0 bases, leaving 3 bases between the germline ends. Looked up from germline, CDR1 is ENHRY and CDR2 is SYGVKD. The CDR3 runs 12 residues. The CDR3 is CAISVDQETQYF. The CDR3 bases are TGTGCCATCAGTGTCGACCAAGAGACCCAGTACTTC.

The rearrangement links TRBV7-8 to TRBJ1-2; D may be TRBD1 (5 bases). In germline, CDR1 is SGHVS, CDR2 FQNEAQ. The CDR3 is 13 amino acids. V gave up 5 bases and J gave up 8 bases, with 15 bases separating them. The CDR3: CASSPGVLDGYTF. The CDR3, as DNA: TGTGCCAGCAGCCCGGGGGTCCTGGACGGCTACACCTTC.

Note on this clone: Other DNA sequences in the sample encode the same CDR3. This chain links TRBV9 with TRBJ1-2, with D possibly TRBD1 on 6 matching bases. Germline-derived CDR1 and CDR2 are SGDLS and YYNGEE. The CDR3 runs to 12 residues. V lost 2 bases and J lost 8, with 10 bases in between. The CDR3 DNA is TGTGCCAGCAGCGTTCCGGGGGGCGGCTACACCTTC. Translation: CASSVPGGGYTF.

This chain uses TRBV2 with TRBJ2-1; 11 nucleotides line up with TRBD2. The CDR3 is 13 amino acids. The germline CDR1 and CDR2 sequences are SNHLY and FYNNEI. The trim removed 4 bases at V and 12 bases at J, leaving 5 bases unmatched. CDR3 sequence: CASSASGGLVQFF. The CDR3 DNA sequence: TGTGCCAGCAGTGCTAGCGGGGGGCTGGTGCAGTTCTTC.

The chain links TRBV20-1 to TRBJ2-5; 8 bases map to TRBD2. Germline values: CDR1 DFQATT, CDR2 SNEGSKA (reference sequence). The V segment lost 5 bases and the J segment 3 bases; nucleotides outside the gene matches: 8. CDR3 length equals 14 residues. CDR3 amino acids: CSAGEAGGEETQYF. DNA for the CDR3: TGCAGTGCTGGTGAGGCGGGGGGTGAAGAGACCCAGTACTTC.

This chain links TRBV11-2 with TRBJ1-5; a possible D gene is TRBD1 (5 bases). CDR3 length: 14 residues. With 2 bases removed from V and 4 bases from J, the gap between germline ends came to 9 bases. Germline V CDR1 and CDR2: SGHAT, FQNNGV. The CDR3 nucleotides read TGTGCCAGCAGCTTAAGCAGGGCAAATCAGCCCCAGCATTTT. Its translation: CASSLSRANQPQHF.

V gene TRBV4-2 combines with J gene TRBJ2-7; D possibly corresponds to TRBD2 (7 bases). Per germline, CDR1 LGHNA and CDR2 YNFKEQ. This CDR3 is 14 amino acids long. The V end lost 1 base, the J end lost 6 bases, and 13 bases lay between the germline ends. CDR3 residues: CASSQGGGPGEQYF. In DNA, the CDR3 is TGTGCCAGCAGCCAAGGGGGGGGGCCGGGCGAGCAGTACTTC.

This clone was seen more than once but under ten times. This chain uses TRBV27 with TRBJ2-7; 11 bases map to TRBD2. Germline CDR1 and CDR2: MNHEY and SMNVEV (reference sequence). V lost 3 bases, J lost 0 bases, and 1 base stayed unmatched. CDR3 length: 15 residues. CDR3 bases: TGTGCCAGCAGTTTCACTAGCGGGAGCTCCTACGAGCAGTACTTC. This codes for CASSFTSGSSYEQYF.

This chain uses TRBV28 with TRBJ1-2; D unclear. Germline CDR1 MDHEN, CDR2 SYDVKM. This CDR3 is built from 13 residues. V gave up 8 bases and J gave up 5 bases, with 15 bases separating them. CDR3 amino acids: CASSFIGEYGYTF. CDR3 in DNA: TGTGCCAGCTCCTTTATCGGGGAGTATGGCTACACCTTC.

The gene calls are TRBV10-3 and TRBJ2-1; D may be TRBD2 (6 bases). Germline V lookup: CDR1 ENHRY, CDR2 SYGVKD. There are 14 residues in the CDR3. Trimming left V 8 bases short and J 0 bases short, with 11 bases between. This chain's CDR3 is CAILDGSSYNEQFF. The DNA for the CDR3 is TGTGCCATCTTAGACGGGAGCTCCTACAATGAGCAGTTCTTC.

The rearrangement links TRBV12-3 or TRBV12-4 to TRBJ1-5, with 8 nucleotides matching TRBD1. With V trimmed by 6 bases and J by 9 bases, 4 bases remained unmatched. The CDR3 runs to 12 residues. DNA of the CDR3: TGTGCCAGCAGCTCCGGGACAGGGCCCCAGCATTTT. The encoded protein is CASSSGTGPQHF.

The chain is built from TRBV3-1 (or the pseudogene TRBV3-2) and TRBJ1-5; D gene unclear. The CDR3 has 15 residues. V was shortened by 0 bases and J by 5 bases, with 11 bases between the two germline ends. Germline assignment: CDR1 LGHDT and CDR2 YNNKEL (reference sequence). CDR3 loop: CASSQDPGKDQPQHF. As DNA, the CDR3 is TGTGCCAGCAGCCAAGATCCGGGGAAGGATCAGCCCCAGCATTTT.

The J gene is TRBJ1-3, the V gene TRBV7-9; D gene uncertain. The CDR3 sequence is 14 residues long. Germline-derived CDR1 and CDR2 are SEHNR and FQNEAQ (reference sequence). Trimming took 5 bases from V and 3 from J, leaving 11 bases between them. The CDR3, as DNA: TGTGCCAGCAGCCCCCGGACTGTTGGAAACACCATATATTTT. Translated, it gives CASSPRTVGNTIYF.

J is TRBJ1-1 and V is TRBV7-9, with TRBD1 identical over 7 bases. V shed 2 bases and J 0 bases; nucleotides not matched to a gene: 0. The CDR3 loop spans 14 amino acids. From germline, CDR1 is SEHNR and CDR2 FQNEAQ (reference sequence). The CDR3 loop is CASSLTGVNTEAFF. CDR3 bases: TGTGCCAGCAGCTTAACAGGGGTGAACACTGAAGCTTTCTTT.

This chain joins TRBV12-3 or TRBV12-4 and TRBJ1-2; D perhaps matches TRBD1 (5 bases). V lost 5 bases, J lost 7 bases, and 14 bases lay in between. The CDR3 is made up of 13 amino acids. The CDR3 DNA reads TGTGCCAGCAGTGCAGGGTTCGATACTGGCTACACCTTC. It is translated as CASSAGFDTGYTF.

V and J are TRBV20-1 and TRBJ2-3, with D possibly TRBD2 on 5 matching bases. CDR3 length: 11 residues. Per the germline V gene, CDR1 is DFQATT and CDR2 is SNEGSKA (reference sequence). The CDR3 bases are TGCAGCGCCCCTCGGGGAGATACGCAGTATTTT. Encoded protein: CSAPRGDTQYF.

V gene TRBV9 combines with J gene TRBJ1-3, with 8 bases matching TRBD1. Germline CDR1 reads SGDLS; CDR2 reads YYNGEE. V lost 0 bases, J lost 3 bases, and 5 bases stayed unmatched. The CDR3 spans 16 residues. DNA of the CDR3: TGTGCCAGCAGCGTAGACCCCGACAGGGGTGGAAACACCATATATTTT. Translated, it gives CASSVDPDRGGNTIYF.

The V call is TRBV5-1, the J call TRBJ2-3; 7 nucleotides line up with TRBD1. Trimming at V came to 2 bases and at J to 1 base, leaving 4 bases not matched to a gene. This CDR3 contains 15 residues. CDR1 is SGHRS and CDR2 is YFSETQ in the germline V gene. CDR3 amino acids: CASSLLGGGTDTQYF. CDR3 DNA sequence: TGCGCCAGCAGCTTACTAGGGGGCGGCACAGATACGCAGTATTTT. The complete variable domain, with remaining parts taken from reference TRBV5-1 and TRBJ2-3, reads KAGVTQTPRYLIKTRGQQVTLSCSPISGHRSVSWYQQTPGQGLQFLFEYFSETQRNKGNFPGRFSGRQFSNSRSEMNVSTLELGDSALYLCASSLLGGGTDTQYFGPGTRLTVL.

This clone was counted once. V gene TRBV19 combines with J gene TRBJ2-3; TRBD2 agrees at 15 bases. The CDR3 loop spans 17 amino acids. Germline lookup yields CDR1 LNHDA and CDR2 SQIVND (reference sequence). V was clipped by 5 bases and J by 4 bases; unmatched bases: 7. The CDR3: CASSAQGLAGGADTQYF. The CDR3 nucleotides are TGTGCCAGTAGTGCCCAGGGACTAGCGGGGGGTGCAGATACGCAGTATTTT. The full variable domain, rest sourced from reference TRBV19 and TRBJ2-3, is DGGITQSPKYLFRKEGQNVTLSCEQNLNHDAMYWYRQDPGQGLRLIYYSQIVNDFQKGDIAEGYSVSREKKESFPLTVTSAQKNPTAFYLCASSAQGLAGGADTQYFGPGTRLTVL.